This T cell receptor beta chain emerged from a study of blood T cell repertoires in COVID-19. Study-wide background: Either two negative PCRs, clearance, or symptom resolution qualified Cohort 3 donors as recovered. Acute and convalescent COVID-19 samples came from the United States, Italy and Spain.

The junction had 6 bases not matched to a gene; V was cut back by 2 bases and J by 7 bases. Germline V gene lookup returns CDR1 SGHAT and CDR2 FQNNGV. This CDR3 spans 15 amino acids. Sequencing used immunoSEQ multiplex PCR; TCRdb keeps in-frame clones, though not all of them. This sample carries over 250,000 clones, more than 75% of them seen once, and the ten largest clones take around 2%. This TCR was sampled from a woman aged 55-70 years in a cohort exposed to, infected with or recovered from COVID-19 (not recorded which). This chain links TRBV11-2 with TRBJ2-1; 9 positions agree with TRBD2. The material sequenced was PBMCs or T cells enriched from blood (not recorded which). CDR3 in DNA: TGTGCCAGCAGCTTAAGGCGGGAGGGCCGGAATGAGCAGTTCTTC. It specifies CASSLRREGRNEQFF. Using reference TRBV11-2 and TRBJ2-1 for the parts outside the CDR3, the full variable domain is EAGVAQSPRYKIIEKRQSVAFWCNPISGHATLYWYQQILGQGPKLLIQFQNNGVVDDSQLPKDRFSAERLKGVDSTLKIQPAKLEDSAVYLCASSLRREGRNEQFFGPGTRLTVL.